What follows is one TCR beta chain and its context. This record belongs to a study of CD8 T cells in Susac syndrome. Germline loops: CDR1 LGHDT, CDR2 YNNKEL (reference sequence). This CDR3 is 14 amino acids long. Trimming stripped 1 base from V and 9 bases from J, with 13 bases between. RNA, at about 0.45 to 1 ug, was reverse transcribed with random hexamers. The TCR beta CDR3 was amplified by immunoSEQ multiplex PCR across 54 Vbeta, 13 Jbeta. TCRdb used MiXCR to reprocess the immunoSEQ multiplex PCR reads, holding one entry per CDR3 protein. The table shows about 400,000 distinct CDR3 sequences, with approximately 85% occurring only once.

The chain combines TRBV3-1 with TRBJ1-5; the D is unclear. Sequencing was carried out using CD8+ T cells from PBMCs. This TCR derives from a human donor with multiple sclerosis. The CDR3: CASSQGPAMAPQHF. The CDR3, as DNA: TGTGCCAGCAGCCAAGGCCCCGCGATGGCGCCCCAGCATTTT.